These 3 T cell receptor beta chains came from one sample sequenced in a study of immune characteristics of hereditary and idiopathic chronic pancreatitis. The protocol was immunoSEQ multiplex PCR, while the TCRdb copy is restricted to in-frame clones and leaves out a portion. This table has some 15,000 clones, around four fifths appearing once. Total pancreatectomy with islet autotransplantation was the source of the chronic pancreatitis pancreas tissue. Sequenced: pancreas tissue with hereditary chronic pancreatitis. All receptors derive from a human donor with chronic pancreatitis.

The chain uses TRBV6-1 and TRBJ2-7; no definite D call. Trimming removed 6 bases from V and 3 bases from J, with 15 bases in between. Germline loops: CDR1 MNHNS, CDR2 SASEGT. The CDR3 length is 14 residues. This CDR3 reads CASRLTAADYEQYF. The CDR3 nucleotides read TGTGCCAGCAGGCTTACCGCGGCGGACTACGAGCAGTACTTC.

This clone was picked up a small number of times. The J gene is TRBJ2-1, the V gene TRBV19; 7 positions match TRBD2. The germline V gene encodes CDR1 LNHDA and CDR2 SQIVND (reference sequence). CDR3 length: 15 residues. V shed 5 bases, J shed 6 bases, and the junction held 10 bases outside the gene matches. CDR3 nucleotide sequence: TGTGCCAGTAGTGTCGGACTAGATCCCACCAATGAGCAGTTCTTC. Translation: CASSVGLDPTNEQFF.

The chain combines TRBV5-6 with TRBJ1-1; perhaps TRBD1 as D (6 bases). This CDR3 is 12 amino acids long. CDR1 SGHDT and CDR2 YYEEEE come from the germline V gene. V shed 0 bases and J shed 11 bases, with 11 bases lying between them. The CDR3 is CASSLVRGRAFF. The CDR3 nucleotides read TGTGCCAGCAGCTTGGTACGGGGGCGGGCTTTCTTT.